The 28 T cell receptor beta chains in this list originate from one sample, sequenced in a study of cytomegalovirus exposure and HLA in healthy donors. PCR employed 60 Vbeta and 13 Jbeta primers. The protocol was immunoSEQ multiplex PCR, while the TCRdb copy is restricted to in-frame clones and leaves out a portion. The sample yields approximately 160,000 clones, 84% seen once. Sample: PBMCs. The receptors here all came from a man aged 18 to 35 in good health and CMV-seronegative.

The V call is TRBV27, the J call TRBJ1-1; a possible D gene is TRBD1 (6 bases). V was clipped by 2 bases and J by 1 base, with 14 bases between them. This CDR3 spans 16 amino acids. Germline-derived CDR1 and CDR2 are MNHEY and SMNVEV (reference sequence). Written as DNA, the CDR3 is TGTGCCAGCAGTTTAGAGCTGCCGACAGGGAACACTGAAGCTTTCTTT. Translated: CASSLELPTGNTEAFF.

In nucleotides, the CDR3 is TGTGCCAGCGGGGCTGGGACTAACTATGGCTACACCTTC. It yields the protein CASGAGTNYGYTF. J is TRBJ1-2 and V is TRBV5-4; a possible D gene is TRBD1 (5 bases). The CDR3 spans 13 residues. V was trimmed by 7 bases and J by 0 bases, leaving 10 bases between them. CDR1 and CDR2 from the germline V gene are SGHNT and YYREEE (reference sequence).

This sequence joins TRBV6-1 and TRBJ2-7; D may be TRBD1 (5 bases). V was clipped by 6 bases and J by 4 bases, with 19 bases between them. Germline values: CDR1 MNHNS, CDR2 SASEGT. This CDR3 has 15 amino acids. The CDR3 DNA reads as TGTGCCAGCAGGGACCGACAGATCCTCCGGTACGAGCAGTACTTC. Its translation: CASRDRQILRYEQYF.

The J gene is TRBJ2-7, the V gene TRBV5-1; TRBD1 might be the D (5 bases). Trimming took 5 bases from V and 3 from J, leaving 9 bases between them. The CDR3 spans 12 residues. Germline V lookup: CDR1 SGHRS, CDR2 YFSETQ. The CDR3 coding sequence is TGCGCCAGCAGTTCAGACAGCTACGAGCAGTACTTC. Translated, it gives CASSSDSYEQYF.

The chain has TRBV7-2 and TRBJ2-3, with D uncertain. Trimming cost V 1 base and J 1 base, with 6 bases left between them. Germline CDR1 SGHTA, CDR2 FQGNSA. The CDR3 contains 14 residues. This CDR3 reads CASSLGQRTDTQYF. DNA of the CDR3: TGTGCCAGCAGCTTAGGGCAACGCACAGATACGCAGTATTTT.

The rearrangement uses TRBV11-1 and TRBJ1-4; D ambiguous. Per germline, CDR1 SGHAT and CDR2 FQDESV (reference sequence). The CDR3 extends over 14 amino acids. Trimming pared 5 bases from V and 4 bases from J, leaving 11 bases between. The CDR3: CASSPGLFNEKLFF. DNA for the CDR3: TGTGCCAGCAGCCCTGGACTCTTTAATGAAAAACTGTTTTTT.

This sequence joins TRBV11-3 and TRBJ2-5, with D uncertain. V dropped 6 bases and J dropped 1 base, with 12 bases sitting between them. The CDR3 extends over 14 amino acids. The germline V gene has CDR1 SGHNT and CDR2 YENEEA. CDR3 sequence: CASSFARPQETQYF. CDR3 DNA sequence: TGTGCCAGCAGTTTCGCGCGGCCCCAAGAGACCCAGTACTTC.

The chain is built from TRBV29-1 and TRBJ1-5; 10 nucleotides line up with TRBD1. Germline trimming cut 6 bases from V and 2 bases from J; bases unmatched to any gene: 1. The CDR3 has 13 amino acids. Looked up from germline, CDR1 is SQVTM and CDR2 is ANQGSEA. The CDR3 DNA sequence: TGCAGCGTGGGGACAGGGGGCAATCAGCCCCAGCATTTT. As protein: CSVGTGGNQPQHF.

This clone was detected only once. This sequence joins TRBV7-9 and TRBJ2-7; 10 bases are shared with TRBD2. V lost 7 bases, J lost 2 bases, and 5 bases stayed unmatched. This CDR3 region has 14 residues. The germline V gene encodes CDR1 SEHNR and CDR2 FQNEAQ (reference sequence). This chain's CDR3 is CASTESGRAYEQYF. CDR3 coding DNA: TGTGCCAGCACCGAAAGCGGGAGGGCCTACGAGCAGTACTTC. Drawing the rest from reference TRBV7-9 and TRBJ2-7, the complete variable domain is DTGVSQNPRHKITKRGQNVTFRCDPISEHNRLYWYRQTLGQGPEFLTYFQNEAQLEKSRLLSDRFSAERPKGSFSTLEIQRTEQGDSAMYLCASTESGRAYEQYFGPGTRLTVT.

V and J are TRBV7-9 and TRBJ1-4; tentative D call: TRBD1 (5 bases). The V gene's germline CDR1 is SEHNR and CDR2 FQNEAQ (reference sequence). The CDR3 extends over 15 amino acids. Trimming removed 1 base from V and 6 bases from J, with 12 bases in between. CDR3 sequence (DNA): TGTGCCAGCAGCTTAGGAGACCTCAGGGATGAAAAACTGTTTTTT. It specifies CASSLGDLRDEKLFF.

The V gene is TRBV18, the J gene TRBJ1-5; D is unresolved. Germline V gene data show CDR1 as KGHSH and CDR2 as LQKENI. CDR3 length: 14 amino acids. Deletions cut 6 bases from V and 4 bases from J, with 13 bases between. CDR3 nucleotide sequence: TGTGCCAGCTCTTCCAAGGCAGGTAATCAGCCCCAGCATTTT. This sequence encodes CASSSKAGNQPQHF.

The V call is TRBV9, the J call TRBJ2-3; D is unresolved. The V end lost 1 base, the J end lost 0 bases, and 6 bases lay between the germline ends. Germline CDR1 and CDR2: SGDLS and YYNGEE. This CDR3 comprises 14 residues. In nucleotides, the CDR3 is TGTGCCAGCAGCGTAACTACTAGCACAGATACGCAGTATTTT. Translation: CASSVTTSTDTQYF. Full variable domain (missing parts from reference TRBV9 and TRBJ2-3): DSGVTQTPKHLITATGQRVTLRCSPRSGDLSVYWYQQSLDQGLQFLIQYYNGEERAKGNILERFSAQQFPDLHSELNLSSLELGDSALYFCASSVTTSTDTQYFGPGTRLTVL.

This chain joins TRBV18 and TRBJ2-1, with TRBD2 as a possible D gene (5 bases). CDR1 KGHSH and CDR2 LQKENI come from the germline V gene. Between the trimmed V and J ends, which lost 0 bases and 10 bases, there was a span of 13 bases. This CDR3 spans 14 amino acids. The CDR3 region has the DNA TGTGCCAGCTCACCACCGGGTGCTCGAGGGGAGCAGTTCTTC. This encodes CASSPPGARGEQFF.

The chain has TRBV7-6 and TRBJ2-2; tentatively, D is TRBD2 (7 bases). The CDR3 sequence is 16 residues long. The ends were cut back, 5 bases at V and 2 bases at J, with 15 bases in the middle. Germline V CDR1 and CDR2: SGHVS, FNYEAQ. The CDR3 nucleotides are TGTGCCAGCAGCGGATACGGGGGGCCCAACACCGGGGAGCTGTTTTTT. This codes for CASSGYGGPNTGELFF.

This clone was recorded only once. This chain connects TRBV6-6 to TRBJ2-5, with a weak D call TRBD2 (5 bases). Gene TRBJ2-7 matches the end of the DNA better, so the J call may be wrong. Germline lookup yields CDR1 MNHNY and CDR2 SVGAGI (reference sequence). CDR3 length equals 11 residues. Here the CDR3 reads CASQSGYEQYF. CDR3 DNA: TGTGCCAGCCAGAGCGGCTACGAGCAGTACTTC.

V and J are TRBV2 and TRBJ2-7, with D possibly TRBD1 on 6 matching bases. There are 13 residues in the CDR3. V shed 7 bases and J shed 3 bases, with 13 bases lying between them. Germline V gene data show CDR1 as SNHLY and CDR2 as FYNNEI. CDR3 region: CASTEDSYYEQYF. CDR3 DNA: TGTGCCAGCACAGAGGACAGTTACTACGAGCAGTACTTC. Full variable domain (rest looked up from reference TRBV2 and TRBJ2-7): EPEVTQTPSHQVTQMGQEVILRCVPISNHLYFYWYRQILGQKVEFLVSFYNNEISEKSEIFDDQFSVERPDGSNFTLKIRSTKLEDSAMYFCASTEDSYYEQYFGPGTRLTVT.

The chain has TRBV5-1 and TRBJ2-3, with 15 bases matching TRBD2. The germline CDR1 and CDR2 sequences are SGHRS and YFSETQ. This CDR3 region has 19 residues. V was clipped by 0 bases and J by 0 bases; unmatched bases: 5. CDR3 DNA sequence: TGCGCCAGCAGCTTGGCCGGACTAGCGGGGGGGACTAGCACAGATACGCAGTATTTT. The encoded protein is CASSLAGLAGGTSTDTQYF.

This clone was counted a few times. The rearrangement joins TRBV7-2 to TRBJ1-1; 10 bases line up with TRBD1. V dropped 4 bases and J dropped 4; count of bases not matched to a gene: 6. The germline V gene has CDR1 SGHTA and CDR2 FQGNSA. The CDR3 loop spans 15 amino acids. CDR3 DNA sequence: TGTGCCAGCAGCTCCCGGGACAGGGGTTTCACTGAAGCTTTCTTT. It yields the protein CASSSRDRGFTEAFF.

This chain joins TRBV18 and TRBJ1-1; possibly TRBD1 for D (5 bases). Germline V CDR1 and CDR2: KGHSH, LQKENI. There are 15 residues in the CDR3. The V end was cut by 3 bases, the J end by 3 bases, with 14 bases between. The DNA of the CDR3 is TGTGCCAGCTCACCGATGGGGGGAGGGGACACTGAAGCTTTCTTT. Translating gives CASSPMGGGDTEAFF.

This clone was counted a few times. The chain is built from TRBV10-3 and TRBJ2-7; 11 bases are a match to TRBD2. Germline-derived CDR1 and CDR2 are ENHRY and SYGVKD. This CDR3 has 14 residues. The trim removed 7 bases at V and 5 bases at J, leaving 7 bases unmatched. The CDR3: CAIMGGTSGHEQYF. The CDR3 nucleotides read TGTGCCATCATGGGCGGGACTAGCGGTCACGAGCAGTACTTC.

The chain carries TRBV29-1 and TRBJ1-1; a possible D gene is TRBD1 (5 bases). The CDR3 spans 16 residues. Germline V gives CDR1 SQVTM, CDR2 ANQGSEA. Trimming left V 5 bases short and J 4 bases short, with 23 bases between. As DNA, the CDR3 is TGCAGCGTTTACACCGCGACAGCCAGGAGTAGCACTGAAGCTTTCTTT. Translation: CSVYTATARSSTEAFF.

The sample holds one count of this clone. The rearrangement uses TRBV7-3 and TRBJ2-2; TRBD2 is a possible D gene (6 bases). Deletions cut 4 bases from V and 5 bases from J, with 8 bases between. There are 13 residues in the CDR3. The germline V gene has CDR1 SGHTA and CDR2 FQGTGA. Here the CDR3 DNA reads TGTGCCAGCAGCTCCGGACTAACCGGGGAGCTGTTTTTT. This gives the protein CASSSGLTGELFF.

The V call is TRBV7-3, the J call TRBJ1-5; weak D call: TRBD1 (5 bases). This CDR3 spans 14 amino acids. The germline V gene encodes CDR1 SGHTA and CDR2 FQGTGA. V dropped 3 bases and J dropped 2 bases, with 8 bases sitting between them. CDR3 DNA: TGTGCCAGCAGCTTGGGGGGGGGCAATCAGCCCCAGCATTTT. It translates to CASSLGGGNQPQHF. Complete variable domain (other parts from reference TRBV7-3 and TRBJ1-5): GAGVSQTPSNKVTEKGKYVELRCDPISGHTALYWYRQSLGQGPEFLIYFQGTGAADDSGLPNDRFFAVRPEGSVSTLKIQRTERGDSAVYLCASSLGGGNQPQHFGDGTRLSIL.

This chain links TRBV29-1 with TRBJ2-3, with 8 bases lining up with TRBD2. V lost 4 bases and J lost 5; bases outside the gene matches: 5. The CDR3 length is 13 residues. Germline V gene sequence: CDR1 SQVTM, CDR2 ANQGSEA. The CDR3 region has the DNA TGCAGCGTTGTTATCGGGGGGGGAGATACGCAGTATTTT. Residues: CSVVIGGGDTQYF.

The genes are TRBV5-1 and TRBJ1-2; TRBD1 matches at 7 bases. V lost 1 base, J lost 6 bases, and 6 bases stayed unmatched. CDR1 is SGHRS and CDR2 is YFSETQ in the germline V gene. The CDR3 runs 14 residues. CDR3 sequence reads: CASSLPGGTNGYTF. The CDR3 DNA follows: TGCGCCAGCAGCTTGCCAGGGGGGACCAATGGCTACACCTTC.

The chain has TRBV5-1 and TRBJ2-2; 11 bases map to TRBD2. CDR3 length equals 16 residues. Trimming cost V 4 bases and J 7 bases; bases outside gene matches: 9. Germline loops: CDR1 SGHRS, CDR2 YFSETQ. The CDR3 reads CASSKTSGSLGGELFF. The CDR3 region has the DNA TGCGCCAGCAGCAAAACTAGCGGGAGTTTAGGCGGGGAGCTGTTTTTT.

This sequence joins TRBV27 and TRBJ2-3; D not certain. CDR3 size: 11 residues. V lost 3 bases to trimming and J lost 6 bases, with 4 bases between them. Germline V gives CDR1 MNHEY, CDR2 SMNVEV (reference sequence). The CDR3 spells CASSFLDTQYF. As DNA, the CDR3 is TGTGCCAGCAGTTTTCTGGATACGCAGTATTTT.

Here the CDR3 reads CAWIEQKNTEAFF. CDR3 sequence (DNA): TGTGCCTGGATTGAACAGAAAAACACTGAAGCTTTCTTT. The chain links TRBV30 to TRBJ1-1; unclear D gene. Germline values: CDR1 GTSNPN, CDR2 SVGIG (reference sequence). With 4 bases removed from V and 2 bases from J, the gap between germline ends came to 11 bases. CDR3 length: 13 residues.